The sequence of this TCR beta chain was determined in a study of blood T cell repertoires in COVID-19. Between the trimmed V and J ends, which lost 4 bases and 9 bases, there was a span of 7 bases. Per the germline V gene, CDR1 is SGHAT and CDR2 is FQNNGV. The CDR3 covers 11 residues. Authors' analysis steps: It was from reference gene primer amplification that nucleated cell counts were estimated. Profiling relied on immunoSEQ multiplex PCR, and the TCRdb table lists in-frame clones only, not all of them. V and J calls plus clone size are reproduced from that table; the DNA served to infer D and trimming. This sample has a few hundred thousand clones; approximately 86% occur once, and the top ten carry around 3%.

The material sequenced was peripheral blood. This receptor was taken from a human donor in a cohort sampled during active COVID-19. The J gene is TRBJ2-1, the V gene TRBV11-2; D is uncertain. The CDR3 DNA sequence: TGTGCCAGCAGCTATGGAGTTGAGCAGTTCTTC. Protein: CASSYGVEQFF. Full variable domain (missing parts from reference TRBV11-2 and TRBJ2-1): EAGVAQSPRYKIIEKRQSVAFWCNPISGHATLYWYQQILGQGPKLLIQFQNNGVVDDSQLPKDRFSAERLKGVDSTLKIQPAKLEDSAVYLCASSYGVEQFFGPGTRLTVL.